These T cell receptor beta chains were read from a single sample in a study of T cell responses to AZD1222 COVID-19 vaccine. Libraries were prepared by immunoSEQ multiplex PCR; TCRdb keeps only in-frame clonotypes and omits some of them. The sample records about 190,000 clones, 90% to 95% being singletons. The material was peripheral blood, obtained on day 0 of AZD1222 vaccination. Receptors originate from an adult in good health. CDR3s include the opening cysteine and the closing phenylalanine or tryptophan. D genes are given only for firm matches. Where a row states a size, it is once, few, many or the class of an expanded clone; other rows omit it.

j_call v_call clone_size d_call cdr3_nt cdr3_aa
TRBJ2-2 TRBV3-1/TRBV3-2 - TRBD2 TGTGCCAGCAGCGGACTAGGCACCGGGGAGCTGTTTTTT CASSGLGTGELFF
TRBJ2-3 TRBV13 - TRBD1 TGTGCCAGCAGCTCCGGGACAGGCACAGATACGCAGTATTTT CASSSGTGTDTQYF
TRBJ1-5 TRBV15 - - TGTGCCACCAGCGGGGACGCGACCTCAGGGAATCAGCCCCAGCATTTT CATSGDATSGNQPQHF
TRBJ1-1 TRBV10-1 - - TGCGCCAGCAGTGAGTCTGGTCCGCAGGGGAGAGCTTTCTTT CASSESGPQGRAFF
TRBJ1-2 TRBV12-3/TRBV12-4 - - TGTGCCAGCAGTTTGTCTAGGGTTGGCTACACCTTC CASSLSRVGYTF
TRBJ2-7 TRBV5-8 - TRBD1 TGTGCCAGCGCGCCCGGGACAGGGGGCCTGGGCTACGAGCAGTACTTC CASAPGTGGLGYEQYF
TRBJ2-1 TRBV24-1 - TRBD2 TGTGCCACCAGTGGAAAGTGGACGGGACTAGCGGGAGGGCGTGAGCAGTTCTTC CATSGKWTGLAGGREQFF
TRBJ1-1 TRBV6-5 - - TGTGCCAGCAGTTACTCGAGGGGGGTCGGCACTGAAGCTTTCTTT CASSYSRGVGTEAFF
TRBJ2-3 TRBV10-3 - TRBD2 TGTGCCACCACACCGGGACTAGTGAAAGATACGCAGTATTTT CATTPGLVKDTQYF
TRBJ1-6 TRBV28 - - TGTGCCAGCAGTTTCGACGGAGCCTATAATTCACCCCTCCACTTT CASSFDGAYNSPLHF
TRBJ2-1 TRBV24-1 - TRBD2 TGTGCCACCAGTGAAATCGCGGGAGGGGTCAATGAGCAGTTCTTC CATSEIAGGVNEQFF
TRBJ1-1 TRBV15 - - TGTGCCACCAGCAGAGTCAGCGGGGGAGCTTTCTTT CATSRVSGGAFF
TRBJ1-1 TRBV5-5 once - TGTGCCAGCAGCTTGGCCGAGGGGACCTTGCGAGCTTTCTTT CASSLAEGTLRAFF
TRBJ1-3 TRBV6-5 - TRBD1 TGTGCCAGCCGGGACAGGAAGCCTGGAAACACCATATATTTT CASRDRKPGNTIYF
TRBJ2-1 TRBV4-1 - - TGCGCCAGCAGCCAAGGTGTCGGGGCAGGGTGGGAGAATGAGCAGTTCTTC CASSQGVGAGWENEQFF
TRBJ2-2 TRBV27 once TRBD1 TGTGCCAGCAGTTTATCGCCGGGACAGGGTTGGAACGGGGAGCTGTTTTTT CASSLSPGQGWNGELFF
TRBJ2-2 TRBV10-3 - TRBD2 TGTGCCATCAGTGCAGCTACCGCGGCTAGCGGCGGGGAGCTGTTTTTT CAISAATAASGGELFF
TRBJ2-7 TRBV11-2 - - TGTGCCAGCAGCCACCTGGAGCAGTACTTC CASSHLEQYF
TRBJ2-1 TRBV12-3/TRBV12-4 - - TGTGCCAGCAGTTTAGCCCGCAGGGATGAGCAGTTCTTC CASSLARRDEQFF
TRBJ2-7 TRBV19 - - TGTGCCAGTAGCACCTTCGGGGGACGGACCTACGAGCAGTACTTC CASSTFGGRTYEQYF
TRBJ1-5 TRBV6-5 - TRBD1 TGTGCCAGCAGCCCAGGACAGGGCTCCAATCAGCCCCAGCATTTT CASSPGQGSNQPQHF
TRBJ1-2 TRBV28 - - TGTGCCAGCAGTCCCTCCGGGGATAACTATGGCTACACCTTC CASSPSGDNYGYTF
TRBJ1-4 TRBV6-5 - - TGTGCCTCTCACCGGGGCTTTAATGAAAAACTGTTTTTT CASHRGFNEKLFF
TRBJ2-3 TRBV5-4 - TRBD2 TGTGCCAGCAGCGGGACTAGCGGTAGCACAGATACGCAGTATTTT CASSGTSGSTDTQYF
TRBJ1-5 TRBV12-3/TRBV12-4 - - TGTGCCAGCACCGCGTTTGGCCAGCCCCAGCATTTT CASTAFGQPQHF
TRBJ1-2 TRBV4-1 - - TGCGCCAGCAGCCACATTGTTGGTGGCTACACCTTC CASSHIVGGYTF
TRBJ1-1 TRBV18 - TRBD1 TGTGCCAGCTCCCTACTGGCCAGGACAGGGACGATGAACACTGAAGCTTTCTTT CASSLLARTGTMNTEAFF
TRBJ2-2 TRBV7-9 - TRBD2 TGTGCCAGCAGCCGTGAACTTAGGGGAGGGGCCGGGGAGCTGTTTTTT CASSRELRGGAGELFF
TRBJ1-5 TRBV30 - - TGTGCCTGGAGTGTAGAGGGTGATCAGCCCCAGCATTTT CAWSVEGDQPQHF
TRBJ1-1 TRBV28 once - TGTGCCAGCAGTTTTAGGGTGAACACTGAAGCTTTCTTT CASSFRVNTEAFF
TRBJ1-4 TRBV4-2 - - TGTGCCAGCAGCCAACAGGGGCCGGAGCGTGAAAAACTGTTTTTT CASSQQGPEREKLFF
TRBJ2-5 TRBV28 - - TGTGCCAGCAGTTCTCATACTGGGGGCGGGGAGACCCAGTACTTC CASSSHTGGGETQYF
TRBJ2-1 TRBV9 - TRBD2 TGTGCCAGCAGCACGAGAGCGGGAGTTGGCTACAATGAGCAGTTCTTC CASSTRAGVGYNEQFF
TRBJ2-7 TRBV27 - - TGTGCCAGCAGTTTGGGGACTGGCTACGAGCAGTACTTC CASSLGTGYEQYF
TRBJ1-2 TRBV7-9 - TRBD1 TGTGCCAGCAACCCAGGGGGCCGAGGCTATGGCTACACCTTC CASNPGGRGYGYTF
TRBJ1-1 TRBV2 - TRBD1 TGTGCCAGCAGATCGGAGATACAGGGGAAAGCTTTCTTT CASRSEIQGKAFF
TRBJ2-2 TRBV28 - - TGTGCCAGCACTATGTCTTCCGGGGAGCTGTTTTTT CASTMSSGELFF
TRBJ2-1 TRBV28 - - TGTGCCAGCAATTTAATGGGGGTATACAATGAGCAGTTCTTC CASNLMGVYNEQFF
TRBJ1-5 TRBV10-3 - - TGTGCCATCAGTGACGGGGCGGGGAATCAGCCCCAGCATTTT CAISDGAGNQPQHF
TRBJ2-5 TRBV7-9 once - TGTGCCAGCAGCTTAGCGATCAGGGGAGAGACCCAGTACTTC CASSLAIRGETQYF
TRBJ1-4 TRBV27 - - TGTGCCAGCAGTTTAGGGGGTCAGGGGCATCCTACTAATGAAAAACTGTTTTTT CASSLGGQGHPTNEKLFF
TRBJ2-1 TRBV5-1 once - TGCGCCAGCAGCTCTGCGGGGAACAATGAGCAGTTCTTC CASSSAGNNEQFF